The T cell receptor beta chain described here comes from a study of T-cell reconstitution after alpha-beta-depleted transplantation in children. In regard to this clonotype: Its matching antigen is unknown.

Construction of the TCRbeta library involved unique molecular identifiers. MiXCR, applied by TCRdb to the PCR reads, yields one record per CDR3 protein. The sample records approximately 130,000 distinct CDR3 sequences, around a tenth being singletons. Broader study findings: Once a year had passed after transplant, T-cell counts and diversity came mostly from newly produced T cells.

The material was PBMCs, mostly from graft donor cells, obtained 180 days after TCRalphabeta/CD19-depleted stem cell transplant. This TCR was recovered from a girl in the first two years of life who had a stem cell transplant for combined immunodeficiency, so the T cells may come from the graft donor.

In DNA form, the CDR3 reads TGCAGTGCCGGACTAGCGGGAGGGTCCCCCTACGAGCAGTACTTC. Amino acids: CSAGLAGGSPYEQYF. The chain combines TRBV20-1 with TRBJ2-7; TRBD2 matches at 15 bases. The junction had 5 bases not matched to a gene; V was cut back by 6 bases and J by 2 bases. The germline CDR1 and CDR2 sequences are DFQATT and SNEGSKA (reference sequence). The CDR3 has 15 amino acids.